Listed here are 22 T cell receptor beta chains from one sample, sequenced in a study of T cells in Graves' hyperthyroidism and ophthalmopathy. The source material, RNA transcripts, was used to amplify TCR beta CDR3 regions. RT-PCR in the first round (using the HTBI primer set) targeted the TCR CDR3. TCRdb re-analysed the multiplex PCR reads in MiXCR, keeping a single row per CDR3 protein. The sample has approximately 690,000 distinct CDR3 sequences, roughly 15% seen once. The specimen sequenced was blood. The receptors originated from a woman between 50 and 59 years old with Graves' ophthalmopathy.

This clonotype turned up a few times. V is TRBV3-1 and J is TRBJ1-4, with D possibly being TRBD1 (5 bases). The CDR3 is 19 amino acids. The germline CDR1 and CDR2 sequences are LGHDT and YNNKEL (reference sequence). Trimming took off 0 bases at V and 8 bases at J, with 25 bases between the two ends. The CDR3 bases are TGTGCCAGCAGCCAAGATCCAGGGTGGCCAAAGCCGATGCTAGAAAAACTGTTTTTT. It translates to CASSQDPGWPKPMLEKLFF.

This clonotype came up many times. The V call is TRBV7-3, the J call TRBJ2-1; D call uncertain. CDR1 and CDR2 (germline): SGHTA, FQGTGA. V lost 5 bases to trimming and J lost 9 bases, with 11 bases between them. This CDR3 has 12 amino acids. CDR3 sequence (DNA): TGTGCCAGCAGCCACCCTAAGGGTGAGCAGTTCTTC. Protein sequence: CASSHPKGEQFF.

The genes are TRBV29-1 and TRBJ2-4, with D possibly being TRBD1 (5 bases). This CDR3 has 16 residues. Looked up from germline, CDR1 is SQVTM and CDR2 is ANQGSEA. V gave up 6 bases and J gave up 4 bases, with 22 bases separating them. The CDR3 region has the DNA TGCAGCGTCGCTACACGAAGTCAGGGCAAAAAAAACATTCAGTACTTC. It codes for CSVATRSQGKKNIQYF.

This clonotype was found a few times. The chain carries TRBV6-1 and TRBJ1-1, with a possible D match to TRBD1 (6 bases). The CDR3 is made up of 16 amino acids. Trimming took 11 bases from V and 3 from J, leaving 25 bases between them. Germline assignment: CDR1 MNHNS and CDR2 SASEGT. CDR3 bases: TGTGCCGGAAAACAAGCAGGGGTCTTCGTTGACACTGAAGCTTTCTTT. Translation gives CAGKQAGVFVDTEAFF.

The sample holds a few counts of this clonotype. V usage is TRBV2 and J usage is TRBJ2-7; TRBD2 aligns across 9 bases. Per germline, CDR1 SNHLY and CDR2 FYNNEI. J was trimmed by 3 bases and V by 5 bases; bases with no gene match: 11. The CDR3 is made up of 16 amino acids. The CDR3 DNA sequence: TGTGCCAGCAGTTATAGACTAGCGGTGGGTGGCTACGAGCAGTACTTC. This sequence encodes CASSYRLAVGGYEQYF.

This clonotype was counted between two and nine times. The chain joins TRBV20-1 to TRBJ2-7, with TRBD1 as a possible D gene (5 bases). CDR3 size: 12 residues. Germline assignment: CDR1 DFQATT and CDR2 SNEGSKA (reference sequence). The ends were cut back, 6 bases at V and 3 bases at J, with 12 bases in the middle. The CDR3 reads CSALGQGYEQYF. The CDR3, as DNA: TGCAGTGCCTTGGGGCAGGGCTACGAGCAGTACTTC.

The V call is TRBV19, the J call TRBJ2-1; 8 bases are shared with TRBD2. This CDR3 comprises 14 residues. Trimming took 3 bases from V and 8 from J; bases not matched to a gene: 6. Germline CDR1 is LNHDA and CDR2 is SQIVND (reference sequence). CDR3 residues: CASSMGLVFHEQFF. CDR3 in DNA: TGTGCCAGTAGTATGGGACTAGTATTTCATGAGCAGTTCTTC. Full variable domain (remainder filled in from reference TRBV19 and TRBJ2-1): DGGITQSPKYLFRKEGQNVTLSCEQNLNHDAMYWYRQDPGQGLRLIYYSQIVNDFQKGDIAEGYSVSREKKESFPLTVTSAQKNPTAFYLCASSMGLVFHEQFFGPGTRLTVL.

The sample holds many counts of this clonotype. This chain connects TRBV2 to TRBJ2-5, with TRBD1 matching 8 bases. The CDR3 has 15 amino acids. Germline V gene lookup returns CDR1 SNHLY and CDR2 FYNNEI. V shed 6 bases, J shed 0 bases, and the junction held 6 bases outside the gene matches. The CDR3 DNA is TGTGCCAGCAGCGAGACAGGGGTAAACCAAGAGACCCAGTACTTC. It encodes CASSETGVNQETQYF. The variable domain in full, completed from reference TRBV2 and TRBJ2-5, reads EPEVTQTPSHQVTQMGQEVILRCVPISNHLYFYWYRQILGQKVEFLVSFYNNEISEKSEIFDDQFSVERPDGSNFTLKIRSTKLEDSAMYFCASSETGVNQETQYFGPGTRLLVL.

The table lists this clonotype with many counts. The V call is TRBV6-1, the J call TRBJ2-7; 8 bases are shared with TRBD2. The CDR3 extends over 13 amino acids. The trim removed 8 bases at V and 3 bases at J, leaving 6 bases unmatched. Germline CDR1 reads MNHNS; CDR2 reads SASEGT. The CDR3 coding sequence is TGTGCCAGCTCCGCTAGCGGGTACTACGAGCAGTACTTC. This codes for CASSASGYYEQYF.

This clonotype was seen many times. The rearrangement uses TRBV11-2 and TRBJ2-5, with 8 bases that match TRBD2. This CDR3 has 15 residues. The trim removed 6 bases at V and 10 bases at J, leaving 16 bases unmatched. Germline lookup yields CDR1 SGHAT and CDR2 FQNNGV. DNA for the CDR3: TGTGCCAGCAGTCAAGGACTAGCCGTTCTTTGGGACCAGTACTTC. Translation gives CASSQGLAVLWDQYF.

This clonotype has just a few counts. The V and J genes are TRBV20-1 and TRBJ2-7; 8 nucleotides match TRBD2. The J segment lost 3 bases and the V segment lost 6 bases, leaving 7 bases of the junction unmatched. The CDR3 has 13 amino acids. Germline assignment: CDR1 DFQATT and CDR2 SNEGSKA (reference sequence). As DNA, the CDR3 is TGCAGTGCGACCCCAGCGGGAGTCTACGAGCAGTACTTC. It encodes CSATPAGVYEQYF.

This clonotype was seen repeatedly, ten times or more. The J gene is TRBJ1-2, the V gene TRBV10-3; D may be TRBD1 (5 bases). Looked up from germline, CDR1 is ENHRY and CDR2 is SYGVKD. CDR3 length: 14 amino acids. V was cut by 2 bases and J by 5 bases, with 12 bases left in between. The CDR3 DNA follows: TGTGCCATCAGTGAGCCGGTCCGGGGGTATGGCTACACCTTC. Its translation is CAISEPVRGYGYTF.

This clonotype was seen many times. The CDR3 protein is CASSQDGSVGNQPQHF. CDR3 bases: TGTGCCAGCAGCCAAGATGGCTCCGTCGGCAATCAGCCCCAGCATTTT. The chain joins TRBV3-1 to TRBJ1-5; D is unclear. CDR1 is LGHDT and CDR2 is YNNKEL in the germline V gene (reference sequence). V was shortened by 0 bases and J by 2 bases, with 11 bases between the two germline ends. This CDR3 contains 16 residues.

The V gene is TRBV19, the J gene TRBJ1-5; D is ambiguous. Trimming removed 3 bases at V and 5 bases at J, with 8 bases between. Germline V gene data show CDR1 as LNHDA and CDR2 as SQIVND (reference sequence). This CDR3 comprises 13 residues. The CDR3 here is CASSIGGHQPQHF. The CDR3 DNA reads as TGTGCCAGTAGTATCGGAGGTCATCAGCCCCAGCATTTT.

This chain uses TRBV3-1 with TRBJ1-3, with 12 nucleotides matching TRBD1. CDR1 and CDR2 from the germline V gene are LGHDT and YNNKEL (reference sequence). The CDR3 runs 17 residues. V lost 3 bases to trimming and J lost 3 bases; unmatched junction nucleotides: 6. The CDR3 is CASSHRRDRGLGNTIYF. For the CDR3, the DNA is TGTGCCAGCAGCCACAGAAGGGACAGGGGGCTTGGAAACACCATATATTTT. The full variable domain, with the rest looked up from reference TRBV3-1 and TRBJ1-3, is DTAVSQTPKYLVTQMGNDKSIKCEQNLGHDTMYWYKQDSKKFLKIMFSYNNKELIINETVPNRFSPKSPDKAHLNLHINSLELGDSAVYFCASSHRRDRGLGNTIYFGEGSWLTVV.

This clonotype showed up many times. The rearrangement links TRBV19 to TRBJ2-2; 11 bases match TRBD2. Unmatched junction bases numbered 11, after V lost 7 bases and J lost 1 base. There are 18 residues in the CDR3. From germline, CDR1 is LNHDA and CDR2 SQIVND (reference sequence). This chain's CDR3 is CASIPKNLAGGNTGELFF. The CDR3 DNA sequence: TGTGCCAGTATCCCAAAGAACCTAGCGGGAGGGAACACCGGGGAGCTGTTTTTT.

This clonotype turned up a few times. This rearrangement joins TRBV28 to TRBJ2-7, with D perhaps being TRBD1 or TRBD2 (6 bases each). V lost 6 bases, J lost 4 bases, and 13 bases lay in between. The CDR3 consists of 13 residues. The germline V gene has CDR1 MDHEN and CDR2 SYDVKM. CDR3 DNA: TGTGCCAGCAGAGGGGGGAGGAGATACGAGCAGTACTTC. It encodes CASRGGRRYEQYF.

The rearrangement links TRBV28 to TRBJ2-7; a weak D match, TRBD1 (5 bases). Germline V gene lookup returns CDR1 MDHEN and CDR2 SYDVKM. The CDR3 has 13 residues. The germline V and J ends were trimmed by 8 bases and 3 bases, with 14 bases remaining between them. The CDR3 DNA sequence: TGTGCCAGCCACGAGCGACAGAGCTACGAGCAGTACTTC. It specifies CASHERQSYEQYF.

This clonotype has just one count. The chain couples TRBV19 to TRBJ2-2, with 8 bases identical to TRBD2. Germline CDR1 LNHDA, CDR2 SQIVND (reference sequence). The junction had 10 bases not matched to a gene; V was cut back by 3 bases and J by 4 bases. This CDR3 region has 17 residues. CDR3 in DNA: TGTGCCAGTAGTATTCGAGCGGGAGAGATACCCACCGGGGAGCTGTTTTTT. Its protein is CASSIRAGEIPTGELFF.

This clonotype occurred many times. The chain joins TRBV13 to TRBJ2-7, with 8 nucleotides matching TRBD1. The germline CDR1 and CDR2 sequences are PRHDT and FYEKMQ (reference sequence). The junction had 5 bases not matched to a gene; V was cut back by 3 bases and J by 4 bases. This CDR3 spans 14 amino acids. The CDR3 DNA reads as TGTGCCAGCAGCTTCGGGACAGGCTTTTACGAGCAGTACTTC. As protein: CASSFGTGFYEQYF.

This clonotype showed up many times. The V and J genes are TRBV7-8 and TRBJ1-2; tentatively, D is TRBD1 (5 bases). Trimming left V 1 base short and J 6 bases short, with 12 bases between. Germline-derived CDR1 and CDR2 are SGHVS and FQNEAQ. The CDR3 loop spans 14 amino acids. The CDR3 region has the DNA TGTGCCAGCAGCTTAGGGTCGGGGGGGGATGGCTACACCTTC. Translated: CASSLGSGGDGYTF.

This clonotype occurred a few times. This rearrangement joins TRBV7-9 to TRBJ2-7, with 10 bases aligning to TRBD2. The germline V gene encodes CDR1 SEHNR and CDR2 FQNEAQ (reference sequence). The trim removed 4 bases at V and 3 bases at J, leaving 12 bases unmatched. There are 17 residues in the CDR3. CDR3 amino acids: CASSSAGGLAGDYEQYF. CDR3 in DNA: TGTGCCAGCAGCTCCGCCGGCGGGCTAGCGGGAGACTACGAGCAGTACTTC.